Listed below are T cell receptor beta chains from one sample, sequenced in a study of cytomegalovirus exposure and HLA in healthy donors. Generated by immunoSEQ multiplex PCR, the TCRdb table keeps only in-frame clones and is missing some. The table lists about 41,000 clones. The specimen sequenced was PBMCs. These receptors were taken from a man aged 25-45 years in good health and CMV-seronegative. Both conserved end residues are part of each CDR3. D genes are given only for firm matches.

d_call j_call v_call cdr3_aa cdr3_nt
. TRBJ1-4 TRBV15 CATSASIRDYTEKLFF TGTGCCACCAGCGCTAGCATCCGGGACTATACTGAAAAACTGTTTTTT
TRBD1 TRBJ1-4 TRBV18 CASSPGTANEKLFF TGTGCCAGCTCACCTGGGACAGCGAATGAAAAACTGTTTTTT
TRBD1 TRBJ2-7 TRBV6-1 CASRSGQGVYEQYF TGTGCCAGCAGATCGGGACAGGGGGTCTACGAGCAGTACTTC
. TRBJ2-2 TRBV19 CASSITGVTNTGELFF TGTGCCAGTAGTATAACAGGAGTGACGAACACCGGGGAGCTGTTTTTT
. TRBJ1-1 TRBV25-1 CASSEGGVGTEAFF TGTGCCAGCAGTGAGGGCGGGGTAGGGACTGAAGCTTTCTTT
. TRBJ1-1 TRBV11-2 CASSLDRISGIEAFF TGTGCCAGCAGCTTAGACCGAATCTCGGGAATAGAAGCTTTCTTT
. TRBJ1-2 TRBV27 CASSFSARQFDGYTF TGTGCCAGCAGTTTTTCAGCCCGACAGTTTGATGGCTACACCTTC
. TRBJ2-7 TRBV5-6 CASSFPPVYEQYF TGTGCCAGCAGCTTTCCCCCAGTGTACGAGCAGTACTTC
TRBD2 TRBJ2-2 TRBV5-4 CASSLPTGGRNTGELFF TGTGCCAGCAGCCTGCCAACGGGGGGGCGAAACACCGGGGAGCTGTTTTTT
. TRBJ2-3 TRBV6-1 CASSDIQGKTDTQYF TGTGCCAGCAGTGATATACAGGGTAAAACAGATACGCAGTATTTT
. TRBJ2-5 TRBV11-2 CASSRRQGGETQYF TGTGCCAGCAGCCGTCGACAGGGAGGAGAGACCCAGTACTTC
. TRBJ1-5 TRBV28 CASSLNSNQPQHF TGTGCCAGCAGTTTAAACAGTAATCAGCCCCAGCATTTT
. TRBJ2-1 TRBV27 CASSLAASSYNEQFF TGTGCCAGCAGTTTAGCGGCGAGCTCCTACAATGAGCAGTTCTTC
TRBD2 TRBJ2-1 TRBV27 CASSFWASGRDNEQFF TGTGCCAGCAGTTTCTGGGCTAGCGGGAGGGATAATGAGCAGTTCTTC
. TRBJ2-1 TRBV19 CASSSPLTSKGNNEQFF TGTGCCAGTAGTTCTCCCTTAACTAGCAAGGGGAACAATGAGCAGTTCTTC
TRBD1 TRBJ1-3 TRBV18 CASSPGQGGNTIYF TGTGCCAGCTCACCCGGACAGGGCGGAAACACCATATATTTT
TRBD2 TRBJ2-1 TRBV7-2 CASSAGTSGRTEQFF TGTGCCAGCAGCGCGGGGACTAGCGGGAGAACTGAGCAGTTCTTC
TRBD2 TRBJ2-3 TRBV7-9 CASSSGLAKTDTQYF TGTGCCAGCAGCTCAGGACTAGCCAAAACAGATACGCAGTATTTT
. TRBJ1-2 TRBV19 CASSIGYSVLHYGYTF TGTGCCAGTAGTATCGGGTACTCGGTTTTGCACTATGGCTACACCTTC
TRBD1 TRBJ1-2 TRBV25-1 CASISTGTGDGYTF TGTGCCAGCATCAGCACCGGGACAGGGGATGGCTACACCTTC
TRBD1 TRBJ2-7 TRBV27 CASSTRTGSYEQYF TGTGCCAGCAGTACAAGGACAGGCTCCTACGAGCAGTACTTC
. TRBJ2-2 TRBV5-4 CASSLDRSPGELFF TGTGCCAGCAGCTTGGACAGGTCACCCGGGGAGCTGTTTTTT